This T cell receptor beta chain was sequenced during a study of CD8 T cells in ankylosing spondylitis. This clonotype was counted between two and nine times. The V and J ends lost 3 bases and 0 bases, in that order; junction bases with no gene match: 5. The CDR3 is 16 residues long. Germline V lookup: CDR1 SGDLS, CDR2 YYNGEE. Libraries for TCR beta were made by quantitative 5'-RACE with molecular barcodes. Each CDR3 protein is one row after TCRdb ran MiXCR on the 5' RACE reads. The table lists 250,000 to 400,000 distinct CDR3 sequences, 9.5% to 13% of them singletons. This clonotype was sampled from a female donor with ankylosing spondylitis or in good health (not recorded which). The chain employs TRBV9 and TRBJ2-3; TRBD2 matches at 9 bases. Sequencing used blood, either unsorted or a sorted T cell fraction (not recorded which). CDR3 DNA: TGTGCCAGCAGCGGGAGCGGGGGGAGGAGCACAGATACGCAGTATTTT. This codes for CASSGSGGRSTDTQYF.